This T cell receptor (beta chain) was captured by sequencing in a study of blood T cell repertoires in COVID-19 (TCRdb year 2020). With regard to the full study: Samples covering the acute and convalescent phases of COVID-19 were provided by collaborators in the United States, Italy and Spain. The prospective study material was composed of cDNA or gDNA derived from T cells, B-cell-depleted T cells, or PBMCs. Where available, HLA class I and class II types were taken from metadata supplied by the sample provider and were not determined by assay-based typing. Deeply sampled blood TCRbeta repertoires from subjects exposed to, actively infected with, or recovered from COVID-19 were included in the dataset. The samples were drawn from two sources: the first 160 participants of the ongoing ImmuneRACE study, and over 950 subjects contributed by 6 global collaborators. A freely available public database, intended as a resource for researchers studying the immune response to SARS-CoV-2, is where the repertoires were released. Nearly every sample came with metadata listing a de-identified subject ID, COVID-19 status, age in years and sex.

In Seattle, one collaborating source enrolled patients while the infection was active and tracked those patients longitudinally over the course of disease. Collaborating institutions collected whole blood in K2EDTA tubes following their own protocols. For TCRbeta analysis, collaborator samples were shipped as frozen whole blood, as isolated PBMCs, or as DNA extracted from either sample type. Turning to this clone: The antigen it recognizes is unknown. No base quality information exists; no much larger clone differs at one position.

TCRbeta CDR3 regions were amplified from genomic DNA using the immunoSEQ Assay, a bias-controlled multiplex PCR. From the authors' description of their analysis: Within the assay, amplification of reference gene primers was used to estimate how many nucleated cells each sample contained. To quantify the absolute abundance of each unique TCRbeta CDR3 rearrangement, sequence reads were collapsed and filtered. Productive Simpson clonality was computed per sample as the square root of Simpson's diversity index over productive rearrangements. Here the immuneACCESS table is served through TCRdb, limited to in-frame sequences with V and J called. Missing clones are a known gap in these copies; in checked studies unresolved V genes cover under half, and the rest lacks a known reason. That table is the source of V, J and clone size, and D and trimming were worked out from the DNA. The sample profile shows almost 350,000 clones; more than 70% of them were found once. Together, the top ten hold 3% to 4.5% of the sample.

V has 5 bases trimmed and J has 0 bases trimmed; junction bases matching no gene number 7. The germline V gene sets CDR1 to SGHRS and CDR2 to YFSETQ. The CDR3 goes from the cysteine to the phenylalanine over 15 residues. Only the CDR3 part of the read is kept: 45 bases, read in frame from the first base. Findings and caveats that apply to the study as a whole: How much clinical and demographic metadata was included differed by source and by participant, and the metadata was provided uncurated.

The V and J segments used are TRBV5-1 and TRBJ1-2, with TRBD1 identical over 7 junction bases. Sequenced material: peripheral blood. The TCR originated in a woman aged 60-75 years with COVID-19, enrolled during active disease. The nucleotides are TGCGCCAGCAGGTATAGGACAGGAGCTAACTATGGCTACACCTTC. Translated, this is CASRYRTGANYGYTF.